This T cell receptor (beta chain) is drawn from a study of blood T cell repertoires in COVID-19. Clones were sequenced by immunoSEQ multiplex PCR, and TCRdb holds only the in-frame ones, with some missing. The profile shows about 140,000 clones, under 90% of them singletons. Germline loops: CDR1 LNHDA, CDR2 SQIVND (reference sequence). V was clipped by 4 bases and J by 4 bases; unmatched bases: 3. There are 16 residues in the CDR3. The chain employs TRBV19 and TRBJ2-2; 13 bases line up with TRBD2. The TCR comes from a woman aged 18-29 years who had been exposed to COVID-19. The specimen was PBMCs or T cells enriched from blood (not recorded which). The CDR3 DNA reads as TGTGCCAGTAGTAAAGGACTAGCGGGAGTCACCGGGGAGCTGTTTTTT. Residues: CASSKGLAGVTGELFF.